This TCR beta chain was profiled in a study of blood T cells in healthy people across ages. CDR1 and CDR2 from the germline V gene are LGHDT and YNNKEL (reference sequence). This CDR3 has 18 residues. V lost 0 bases and J lost 2; bases outside the gene matches: 7. This clonotype turned up a few times. Its antigen is unidentified. Using a J-beta primer mix together with a sample-barcoded 5' primer, a second PCR was run for roughly 6 to 11 cycles. Every molecule of cDNA carried a tag from a template-switch adaptor with 12 random nucleotides. Using its own MiXCR run on the 5' RACE reads, TCRdb lists one record per CDR3 protein. Counted here are about 570,000 distinct CDR3 sequences, 25% to 30% occurring once; the ten biggest clones make up less than 20%. Findings and limits, study-wide: A greater number of naive CD4+ cells and higher diversity distinguished long-lived donors from aged donors.

Sequenced input: blood. The clonotype comes from a woman aged 70-85 years in good health. The chain combines TRBV3-1 with TRBJ2-3; 11 nucleotides align to TRBD2. CDR3 residues: CASSQDVGLAGDTDTQYF. The CDR3 DNA follows: TGTGCCAGCAGCCAAGACGTAGGACTAGCGGGCGACACAGATACGCAGTATTTT.